This T cell receptor beta chain is drawn from a study of T-cell memory formation after mild COVID-19. Constant-segment primers and 5'RACE yielded cDNA libraries for TCR alpha and TCR beta, each carrying sample barcodes and UMIs. TCRdb processed the 5' RACE reads anew with MiXCR; each CDR3 protein has one entry. The table shows hundreds of thousands of distinct CDR3 sequences, with roughly 17% occurring only once. Trimming stripped 7 bases from V and 5 bases from J, with 17 bases between. The CDR3 extends over 14 amino acids. Germline CDR1 SNHLY, CDR2 FYNNEI. General study findings and limits: Clones contracting across day 15 to 85 had a balanced CD4/CD8 profile; later expanding clones leaned CD4+. Pre-infection memory showed some responding clones, and this suggested that cross-reactive memory joined.

As for this clonotype: Its antigen is not known.

The chain employs TRBV2 and TRBJ1-1, with D perhaps TRBD1 (6 bases). The material sequenced was PBMCs or a T cell subset sorted from them (not recorded which). The clonotype comes from an adult woman who had mild COVID-19 (a few samples of this study predate the infection). Cell type and time point are not known. The CDR3 DNA reads TGTGCCAGCAAGGACCAGGGGTGGGGTACTGAAGCTTTCTTT. It translates to CASKDQGWGTEAFF. Combining the CDR3 with reference TRBV2 and TRBJ1-1 gives the whole variable domain EPEVTQTPSHQVTQMGQEVILRCVPISNHLYFYWYRQILGQKVEFLVSFYNNEISEKSEIFDDQFSVERPDGSNFTLKIRSTKLEDSAMYFCASKDQGWGTEAFFGQGTRLTVV.